The rows below give T cell receptor beta chains drawn from one sample of a study of blood T cell repertoires in COVID-19. Assay: immunoSEQ multiplex PCR; the TCRdb copy retains only in-frame clones and omits some. This table has about 110,000 clones, more than 60% appearing once. The sequencing input was peripheral blood. These receptors all stem from a man between 65 and 85 years old with active or convalescent COVID-19. Each CDR3 is given with its conserved first and last residue. The D gene is left open where the match is weak. Rows may omit the clone size; those that give it use once, few, many or a size class.

TRBJ1-1 | TRBV7-2 | . | few | TGTGCCAGCAGCTTAGGCAGATTTGAAGCTTTCTTT | CASSLGRFEAFF
TRBJ2-3 | TRBV5-1 | TRBD2 | . | TGCGCCAGCAGCTTGGCCCGGTCTAGCGGGAGTTCAACAGATACGCAGTATTTT | CASSLARSSGSSTDTQYF
TRBJ1-1 | TRBV6-5 | . | once | TGTGCCAGCAGTCTCAGGGGCTCTGAAGCTTTCTTT | CASSLRGSEAFF
TRBJ1-5 | TRBV10-1 | TRBD1 | . | TGCGCCAGCAGTGAGTCTCAGACAGGGGTGGGCAATCAGCCCCAGCATTTT | CASSESQTGVGNQPQHF
TRBJ1-3 | TRBV7-6 | . | . | TGTGCCAGCAGTCCAACAGGGTATGATGGAAACACCATATATTTT | CASSPTGYDGNTIYF
TRBJ2-3 | TRBV3-1/TRBV3-2 | . | . | TGTGCCAGCAGCCCCCGAGGAAGCACAGATACGCAGTATTTT | CASSPRGSTDTQYF
TRBJ1-2 | TRBV11-2 | . | . | TGTGCCAGCAGCTTAACACAGGGTAACAGAGCTAACTATGGCTACACCTTC | CASSLTQGNRANYGYTF
TRBJ1-1 | TRBV7-9 | . | . | TGTGCCAGCAGCTTAGTCTCCGCTGAAGCTTTCTTT | CASSLVSAEAFF
TRBJ2-1 | TRBV15 | TRBD2 | few | TGTGCCACCAGCAGAGGGGGCGCTGGGGGGGACAATGAGCAGTTCTTC | CATSRGGAGGDNEQFF
TRBJ2-1 | TRBV7-3 | . | . | TGTGCCAGCAGTTATACGGGACTTGGGTCCTACAATGAGCAGTTCTTC | CASSYTGLGSYNEQFF
TRBJ2-1 | TRBV7-3 | TRBD2 | . | TGTGCCAGCAGCCCACCGACTAGCGGGGGGGCTATTGAGCAGTTCTTC | CASSPPTSGGAIEQFF
TRBJ1-1 | TRBV30 | . | . | TGTGCCTGGAGTGTAAGGGGGACTGAAGCTTTCTTT | CAWSVRGTEAFF
TRBJ2-7 | TRBV12-3/TRBV12-4 | . | . | TGTGCCAGCAGTTTTCTCGAGGGCTACGAGCAGTACTTC | CASSFLEGYEQYF
TRBJ1-6 | TRBV10-1 | . | . | TGCGCCAGCAGTGGGTCAGCAAATTCACCCCTCCACTTT | CASSGSANSPLHF
TRBJ1-1 | TRBV30 | . | . | TGTGCCTGGAGTCTGACCAGGGGATGGACTGAAGCTTTCTTT | CAWSLTRGWTEAFF
TRBJ2-2 | TRBV5-1 | TRBD1 | . | TGCGCCAGCAGCTACGGACAGGGGACCGGGGAGCTGTTTTTT | CASSYGQGTGELFF
TRBJ2-1 | TRBV5-1 | TRBD2 | . | TGCGCCAGCAGCTTGTTGGCTAGCGGGATCGATGAGCAGTTCTTC | CASSLLASGIDEQFF
TRBJ1-3 | TRBV27 | . | . | TGTGCCAGCAGGCCGATAGGGGCTCCCTCTGGAAACACCATATATTTT | CASRPIGAPSGNTIYF
TRBJ2-3 | TRBV9 | . | . | TGTGCCAGCAGCTGGGGCACTAGCACAGATACGCAGTATTTT | CASSWGTSTDTQYF
TRBJ2-1 | TRBV2 | TRBD2 | . | TGTGCCAGCAGACACGGGACTAGCGGAACCAGCTCCTACAATGAGCAGTTCTTC | CASRHGTSGTSSYNEQFF
TRBJ1-5 | TRBV19 | TRBD1 | . | TGTGCCAGTAGTCCTAAGCCGGGACAGGGTCGGCAGCCCCAGCATTTT | CASSPKPGQGRQPQHF
TRBJ2-3 | TRBV7-2 | . | . | TGTGCCAGCAGCTCGGACTGGAGCACAGATACGCAGTATTTT | CASSSDWSTDTQYF
TRBJ2-3 | TRBV4-1 | TRBD2 | . | TGCGCCAGCAGCCAAGGGGGTGCGGGAGTAGATACGCAGTATTTT | CASSQGGAGVDTQYF
TRBJ1-2 | TRBV7-9 | TRBD1 | . | TGTGCCAGCAGCTTAGGGCTCAGGGGGTACTATGGCTACACCTTC | CASSLGLRGYYGYTF
TRBJ2-1 | TRBV6-5 | . | once | TGTGCCAGCAGTTCATACAGTCCCAATGAGCAGTTCTTC | CASSSYSPNEQFF
TRBJ2-7 | TRBV18 | TRBD2 | . | TGTGCCAGCTCACCTGTACTAGCGGGAGCGGGGTCCTACGAGCAGTACTTC | CASSPVLAGAGSYEQYF
TRBJ2-7 | TRBV6-6 | TRBD1 | . | TGTGCCAGCAGTGACGGGACAGGGACGTCCTACGAGCAGTACTTC | CASSDGTGTSYEQYF
TRBJ1-1 | TRBV18 | . | . | TGTGCCAGCTCACCCGACAGTCCCACTGAAGCTTTCTTT | CASSPDSPTEAFF
TRBJ2-1 | TRBV28 | . | . | TGTGCCAGCAATGATCAGAAGACTTACAATGAGCAGTTCTTC | CASNDQKTYNEQFF
TRBJ1-2 | TRBV5-6 | . | . | TGTGCCAGCAGCCCACTCAGGGAAGTGGGTGGCTACACCTTC | CASSPLREVGGYTF
TRBJ1-1 | TRBV11-3 | . | . | TGTGCCAGCAAGCTTCCTCTTTCGCGGGGCGTTTTTTTCGGGAACACTGAAGCTTTCTTT | CASKLPLSRGVFFGNTEAFF
TRBJ1-4 | TRBV6-5 | TRBD1 | . | TGTGCCAGCAGACCCGGACAGGGAGGTAATGAAAAACTGTTTTTT | CASRPGQGGNEKLFF
TRBJ1-2 | TRBV5-1 | TRBD1 | . | TGCGCCAGCAGCCCAACCGGGACAGGGTATGGCTACACCTTC | CASSPTGTGYGYTF
TRBJ2-7 | TRBV18 | TRBD2 | . | TGTGCCAGCAGGCTAGCGGGGGCCTACGAGCAGTACTTC | CASRLAGAYEQYF
TRBJ1-2 | TRBV5-1 | TRBD1 | once | TGCGCCAGCAGCTTGTTCGGACAGGGTAGTGACTATGGCTACACCTTC | CASSLFGQGSDYGYTF
TRBJ2-5 | TRBV2 | . | . | TGTGCCAGCAGTGAACAAAGGGGTGGAAAGACCCAGTACTTC | CASSEQRGGKTQYF
TRBJ2-1 | TRBV5-6 | . | . | TGTGCCAGCAGCTTAACAGGGCTCTCCTACAATGAGCAGTTCTTC | CASSLTGLSYNEQFF
TRBJ1-4 | TRBV5-1 | TRBD1 | few | TGCGCCAGCAGCTCAACAGGGGGCGTTAATGAAAAACTGTTTTTT | CASSSTGGVNEKLFF